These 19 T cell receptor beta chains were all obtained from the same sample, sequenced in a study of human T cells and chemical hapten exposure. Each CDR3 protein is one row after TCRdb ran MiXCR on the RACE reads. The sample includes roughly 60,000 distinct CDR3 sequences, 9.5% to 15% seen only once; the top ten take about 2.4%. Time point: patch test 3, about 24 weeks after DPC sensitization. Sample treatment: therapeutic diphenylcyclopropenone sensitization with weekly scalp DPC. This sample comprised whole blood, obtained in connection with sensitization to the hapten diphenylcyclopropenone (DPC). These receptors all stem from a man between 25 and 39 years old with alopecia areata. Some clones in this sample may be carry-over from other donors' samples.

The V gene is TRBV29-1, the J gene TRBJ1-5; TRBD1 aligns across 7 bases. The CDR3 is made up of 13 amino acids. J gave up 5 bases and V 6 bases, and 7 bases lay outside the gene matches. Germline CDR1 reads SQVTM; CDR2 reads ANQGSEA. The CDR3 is CSVSTGIDQPQHF. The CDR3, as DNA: TGCAGCGTCTCGACAGGGATAGATCAGCCCCAGCATTTT.

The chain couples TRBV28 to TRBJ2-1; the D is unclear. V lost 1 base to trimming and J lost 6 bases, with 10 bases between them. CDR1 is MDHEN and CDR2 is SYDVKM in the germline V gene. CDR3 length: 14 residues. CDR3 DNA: TGTGCCAGCAGTTTATTGGCGGAGAGCAATGAGCAGTTCTTC. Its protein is CASSLLAESNEQFF.

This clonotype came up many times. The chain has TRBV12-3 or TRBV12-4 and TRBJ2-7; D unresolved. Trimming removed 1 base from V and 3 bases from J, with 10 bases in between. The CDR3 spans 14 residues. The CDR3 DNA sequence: TGTGCCAGCAGTTTAGGTATAGGTTTCTACGAGCAGTACTTC. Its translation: CASSLGIGFYEQYF.

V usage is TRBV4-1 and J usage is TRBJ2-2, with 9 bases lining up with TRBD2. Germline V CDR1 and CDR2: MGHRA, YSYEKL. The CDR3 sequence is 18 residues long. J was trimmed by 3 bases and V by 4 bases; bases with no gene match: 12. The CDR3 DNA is TGCGCCAGCAGCCGAAGTTCTCAGCGGGGGGCTTACACCGGGGAGCTGTTTTTT. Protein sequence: CASSRSSQRGAYTGELFF.

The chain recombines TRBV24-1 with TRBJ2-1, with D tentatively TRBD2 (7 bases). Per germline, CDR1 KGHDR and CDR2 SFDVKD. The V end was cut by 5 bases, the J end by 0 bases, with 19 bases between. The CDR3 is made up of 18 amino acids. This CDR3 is CATSVGGRREPSYNEQFF. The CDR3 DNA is TGTGCCACCAGTGTGGGGGGGCGCAGGGAACCCTCCTACAATGAGCAGTTCTTC.

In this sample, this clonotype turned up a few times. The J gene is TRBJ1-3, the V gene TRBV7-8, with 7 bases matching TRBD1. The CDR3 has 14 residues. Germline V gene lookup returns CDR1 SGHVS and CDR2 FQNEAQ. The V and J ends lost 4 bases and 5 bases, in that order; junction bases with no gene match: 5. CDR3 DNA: TGTGCCAGCAGCTCCGGACAGGAGCGAAACACCATATATTTT. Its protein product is CASSSGQERNTIYF. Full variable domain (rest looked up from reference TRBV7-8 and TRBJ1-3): GAGVSQSPRYKVAKRGQDVALRCDPISGHVSLFWYQQALGQGPEFLTYFQNEAQLDKSGLPSDRFFAERPEGSVSTLKIQRTQQEDSAVYLCASSSGQERNTIYFGEGSWLTVV.

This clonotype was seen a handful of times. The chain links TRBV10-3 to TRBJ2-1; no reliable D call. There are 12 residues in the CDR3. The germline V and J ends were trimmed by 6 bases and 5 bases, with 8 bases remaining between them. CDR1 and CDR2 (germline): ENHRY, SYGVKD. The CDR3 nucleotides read TGTGCCATCAGCCTGAACAACAATGAGCAGTTCTTC. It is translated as CAISLNNNEQFF.

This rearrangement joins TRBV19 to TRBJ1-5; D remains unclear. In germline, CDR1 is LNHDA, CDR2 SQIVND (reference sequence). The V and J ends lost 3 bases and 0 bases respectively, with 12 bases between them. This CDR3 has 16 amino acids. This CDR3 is CASSIPSQISNQPQHF. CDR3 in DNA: TGTGCCAGTAGTATTCCTTCACAGATTAGCAATCAGCCCCAGCATTTT.

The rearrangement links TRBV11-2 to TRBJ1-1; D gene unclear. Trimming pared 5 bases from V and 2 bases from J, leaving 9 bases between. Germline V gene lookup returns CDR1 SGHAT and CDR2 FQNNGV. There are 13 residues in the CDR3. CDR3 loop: CASSADGNTEAFF. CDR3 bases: TGTGCCAGCAGCGCCGACGGAAACACTGAAGCTTTCTTT. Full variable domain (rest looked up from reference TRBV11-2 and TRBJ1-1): EAGVAQSPRYKIIEKRQSVAFWCNPISGHATLYWYQQILGQGPKLLIQFQNNGVVDDSQLPKDRFSAERLKGVDSTLKIQPAKLEDSAVYLCASSADGNTEAFFGQGTRLTVV.

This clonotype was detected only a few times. The CDR3 DNA follows: TGTGCCATCGCGGACAGGTTTTACGAGCAGTACTTC. This sequence encodes CAIADRFYEQYF. This rearrangement joins TRBV10-3 to TRBJ2-7; 7 nucleotides match TRBD1. This CDR3 is 12 amino acids long. CDR1 is ENHRY and CDR2 is SYGVKD in the germline V gene. J gave up 4 bases and V 8 bases, and 5 bases lay outside the gene matches.

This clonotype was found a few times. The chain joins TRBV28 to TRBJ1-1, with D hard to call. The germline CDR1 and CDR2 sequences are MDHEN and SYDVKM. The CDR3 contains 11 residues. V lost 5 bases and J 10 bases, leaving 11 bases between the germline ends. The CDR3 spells CASSNLVPAFF. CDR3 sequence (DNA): TGTGCCAGCAGTAACTTGGTACCAGCTTTCTTT.

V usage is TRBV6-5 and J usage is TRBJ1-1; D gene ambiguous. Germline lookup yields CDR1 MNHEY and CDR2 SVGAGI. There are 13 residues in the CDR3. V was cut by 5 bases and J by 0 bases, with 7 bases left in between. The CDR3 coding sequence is TGTGCCAGCAGTGACAAGATGAACACTGAAGCTTTCTTT. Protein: CASSDKMNTEAFF.

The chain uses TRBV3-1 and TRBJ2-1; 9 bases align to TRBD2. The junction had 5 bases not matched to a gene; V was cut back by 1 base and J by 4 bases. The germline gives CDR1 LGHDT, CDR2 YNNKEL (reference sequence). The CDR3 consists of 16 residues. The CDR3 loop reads CASSQVRLAAYNEQFF. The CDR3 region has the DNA TGTGCCAGCAGCCAAGTGAGACTAGCGGCTTACAATGAGCAGTTCTTC.

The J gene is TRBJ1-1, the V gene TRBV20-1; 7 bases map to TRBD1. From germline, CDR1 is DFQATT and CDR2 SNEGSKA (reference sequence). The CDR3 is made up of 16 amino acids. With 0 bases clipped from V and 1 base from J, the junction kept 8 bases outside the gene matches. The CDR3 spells CSARDPKTGKNTEAFF. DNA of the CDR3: TGCAGTGCTAGAGATCCAAAGACAGGGAAGAACACTGAAGCTTTCTTT.

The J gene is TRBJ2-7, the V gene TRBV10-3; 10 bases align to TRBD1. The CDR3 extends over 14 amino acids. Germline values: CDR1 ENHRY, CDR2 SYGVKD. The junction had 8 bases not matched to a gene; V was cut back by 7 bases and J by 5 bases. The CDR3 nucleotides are TGTGCCATCAACAGCGCGACAGGGGGCAACGAGCAGTACTTC. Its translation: CAINSATGGNEQYF.

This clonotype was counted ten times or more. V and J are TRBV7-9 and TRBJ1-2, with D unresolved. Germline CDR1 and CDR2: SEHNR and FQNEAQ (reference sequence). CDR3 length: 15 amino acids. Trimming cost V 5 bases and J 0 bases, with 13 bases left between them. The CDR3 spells CASSEDDLANYGYTF. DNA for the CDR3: TGTGCCAGCAGCGAAGACGACCTAGCTAACTATGGCTACACCTTC.

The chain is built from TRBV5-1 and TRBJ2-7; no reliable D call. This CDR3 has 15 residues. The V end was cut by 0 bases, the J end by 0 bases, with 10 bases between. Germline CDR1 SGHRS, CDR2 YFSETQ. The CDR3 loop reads CASSLAQALSYEQYF. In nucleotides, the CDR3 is TGCGCCAGCAGCTTGGCCCAGGCACTCTCCTACGAGCAGTACTTC.

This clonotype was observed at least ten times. The CDR3 is CASSVLAGASTDTQYF. The CDR3 bases are TGTGCCAGCAGCGTACTGGCGGGGGCTAGCACAGATACGCAGTATTTT. The chain employs TRBV2 and TRBJ2-3; D perhaps matches TRBD2 (7 bases). Trimming left V 6 bases short and J 0 bases short, with 16 bases between. The CDR3 has 16 residues. Per germline, CDR1 SNHLY and CDR2 FYNNEI.

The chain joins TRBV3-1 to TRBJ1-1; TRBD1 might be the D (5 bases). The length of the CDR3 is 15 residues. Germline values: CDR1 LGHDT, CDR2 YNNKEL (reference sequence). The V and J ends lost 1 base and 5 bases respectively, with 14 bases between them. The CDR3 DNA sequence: TGTGCCAGCAGCCAAGGGCCGGGACGAAAAACTGAAGCTTTCTTT. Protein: CASSQGPGRKTEAFF.